The 5 T cell receptor beta chains reported below all come from one sample, sequenced in a study of early T cells in non-severe SARS-CoV-2 infection. TCRdb redid the calling of the 5' RACE reads with MiXCR, one entry per CDR3 protein. This sample yields 64,000 or so distinct CDR3 sequences, of which roughly 10% are seen a single time; about 2.8% belongs to the top ten. Here the sequenced sample was whole blood, taken at baseline. The source of these receptors is an adult who was a healthcare worker with PCR-confirmed SARS-CoV-2 infection or an uninfected control (not recorded which).

This clonotype was picked up many times. The V and J genes are TRBV12-3 or TRBV12-4 and TRBJ1-5, with a possible D match to TRBD1 (5 bases). The V end was cut by 5 bases, the J end by 5 bases, with 7 bases between. This CDR3 contains 12 residues. CDR3 sequence: CASSGAHQPQHF. CDR3 bases: TGTGCCAGCAGTGGGGCCCATCAGCCCCAGCATTTT.

The genes are TRBV4-3 and TRBJ2-7; 7 positions agree with TRBD2. There are 16 residues in the CDR3. The V gene end was trimmed by 1 base and the J gene end by 6 bases; junction bases not matched to a gene: 12. Germline lookup yields CDR1 LGHNA and CDR2 YSLEER. CDR3 DNA sequence: TGCGCCAGCAGCCAAGGAACGGGATCGGGGGGTAGCGAGCAGTACTTC. Residues: CASSQGTGSGGSEQYF.

This sequence joins TRBV29-1 and TRBJ2-3; 7 bases fit TRBD2. CDR3 length equals 10 residues. V gave up 8 bases and J gave up 6 bases; unmatched junction bases: 2. Germline-derived CDR1 and CDR2 are SQVTM and ANQGSEA. The CDR3 is CSSGGDTQYF. The CDR3 nucleotides read TGCAGCTCCGGGGGGGATACGCAGTATTTT.

This chain uses TRBV30 with TRBJ2-7, with 7 bases aligning to TRBD2. CDR3 size: 11 residues. The ends lost 6 bases at V and 6 bases at J; junction bases unmatched: 5. CDR1 and CDR2 from the germline V gene are GTSNPN and SVGIG (reference sequence). CDR3 DNA: TGTGCCTGTCGGGGGGAAGGCGAGCAGTACTTC. It is translated as CACRGEGEQYF.

Comment on this clonotype: A junction boundary mismatches the germline segment, possibly from a read error. The chain joins TRBV11-2 to TRBJ2-7; D is possibly TRBD1 (7 bases). Germline values: CDR1 SGHAT, CDR2 FQNNGV. CDR3 length: 11 residues. The CDR3 bases are TGTGCCAGCAGCTTGGGGCAGGGGGGTATCTTC. It yields the protein CASSLGQGGIF.